A single sample gave rise to the 20 T cell receptor beta chains below, sequenced in a study of CD8 T cells in ankylosing spondylitis (dated by TCRdb to the late 2010s). Receptor amplification or capture employed 5' RACE. TCRdb shows the sequencer as Illumina HiSeq 2500. The public reads were quality trimmed at Q25 with fastp and then assembled into clones with MiXCR by TCRdb, keeping productive beta chains. Duplicate CDR3 protein sequences are folded into a single record with the most common DNA and genes. The sample table shows about 140,000 distinct CDR3 sequences, and about 7% are seen once. The top ten clonotypes cover 9.5% to 15% of the sample. The specimen sequenced was blood, either unsorted or a sorted T cell fraction (not recorded which). All receptors come from a female donor with ankylosing spondylitis or in good health (not recorded which).

This clonotype was recorded many times. The chain uses TRBV5-1 and TRBJ2-3, with D uncertain. Trimming shortened V by 4 bases and J by 1 base, and 7 bases separated the two germline ends. This CDR3 is 13 amino acids long. Per the germline V gene, CDR1 is SGHRS and CDR2 is YFSETQ. The CDR3: CASSSTGTDTQYF. The CDR3 DNA reads as TGCGCCAGCAGCAGCACCGGCACAGATACGCAGTATTTT.

This clonotype showed up just a few times. The chain joins TRBV5-1 to TRBJ2-6, with a weak D call TRBD1 (5 bases). The CDR3 contains 15 residues. CDR1 is SGHRS and CDR2 is YFSETQ in the germline V gene. Trimming removed 2 bases from V and 3 bases from J, with 9 bases in between. In DNA form, the CDR3 reads TGCGCCAGCAGCTTACAGGCTAGTGGGGCCAACGTCCTGACTTTC. Translating it yields CASSLQASGANVLTF.

In regard to this clonotype: A read error may explain this, as a much larger clone is one base away. This chain uses TRBV20-1 with TRBJ1-2; 7 nucleotides match TRBD1. CDR1 and CDR2 (germline): DFQATT, SNEGSKA (reference sequence). The CDR3 runs 14 residues. Unmatched junction bases numbered 7, after V lost 3 bases and J lost 3 bases. For the CDR3, the DNA is TGCAGTGCTAGGGTCTCGACAGGGTACTATGGCTACACCTTC. Its translation: CSARVSTGYYGYTF.

The chain links TRBV18 to TRBJ2-3, with TRBD1 matching over 10 bases. V was pared by 4 bases and J by 7 bases, with 5 bases of the junction left unmatched. CDR1 and CDR2 (germline): KGHSH, LQKENI. CDR3 length: 14 amino acids. The CDR3 DNA reads TGTGCCAGCTCACACGGACAGGGGGTAAATACGCAGTATTTT. The encoded protein is CASSHGQGVNTQYF.

The rearrangement uses TRBV5-1 and TRBJ1-1; D perhaps matches TRBD1 (5 bases). CDR3 length: 15 residues. Germline assignment: CDR1 SGHRS and CDR2 YFSETQ. V was clipped by 4 bases and J by 7 bases, with 20 bases between them. CDR3 coding DNA: TGCGCCAGCAGCCGGACGACAGTGAAAGTGGGTGAAGCTTTCTTT. Translating gives CASSRTTVKVGEAFF. The whole variable domain, remainder taken from reference TRBV5-1 and TRBJ1-1, is KAGVTQTPRYLIKTRGQQVTLSCSPISGHRSVSWYQQTPGQGLQFLFEYFSETQRNKGNFPGRFSGRQFSNSRSEMNVSTLELGDSALYLCASSRTTVKVGEAFFGQGTRLTVV.

Ten or more counts support this clonotype. V usage is TRBV20-1 and J usage is TRBJ2-2; D is uncertain. The CDR3 spans 13 residues. Germline CDR1 is DFQATT and CDR2 is SNEGSKA (reference sequence). V gave up 5 bases and J gave up 1 base, with 8 bases separating them. CDR3 amino acids: CSAPDQNTGELFF. Here the CDR3 DNA reads TGCAGTGCTCCCGACCAGAACACCGGGGAGCTGTTTTTT.

This clonotype was seen ten or more times. This chain connects TRBV12-3 or TRBV12-4 to TRBJ1-3, with no clear D. Trimming took off 5 bases at V and 3 bases at J, with 11 bases between the two ends. CDR3 size: 14 residues. The DNA of the CDR3 is TGTGCCAGCAGTCTCTGGGTGGGTGGAAACACCATATATTTT. It codes for CASSLWVGGNTIYF.

This clonotype was counted many times. The chain joins TRBV5-5 to TRBJ2-1, with D possibly being TRBD1 (6 bases). The CDR3 totals 15 residues. CDR1 and CDR2 from the germline V gene are SGHKS and YYEKEE (reference sequence). V dropped 3 bases and J dropped 3 bases, with 13 bases sitting between them. DNA of the CDR3: TGTGCCAGCAGCTCAACCCGGACAGTCTACAATGAGCAGTTCTTC. It translates to CASSSTRTVYNEQFF.

This clonotype was observed many times. V and J are TRBV6-5 and TRBJ1-1; no definite D call. The V end was cut by 0 bases, the J end by 3 bases, with 17 bases between. Germline-derived CDR1 and CDR2 are MNHEY and SVGAGI. The CDR3 loop spans 17 amino acids. The CDR3 DNA follows: TGTGCCAGCAGTTACTCAGGTCTGGGCGGTGTAGACACTGAAGCTTTCTTT. Encoded protein: CASSYSGLGGVDTEAFF.

This clonotype was recorded at least ten times. The chain has TRBV4-2 and TRBJ2-1; TRBD2 might be the D (5 bases). Between the trimmed V and J ends, which lost 0 bases and 1 base, there was a span of 10 bases. Germline loops: CDR1 LGHNA, CDR2 YNFKEQ. The CDR3 is 16 residues long. This CDR3 is CASSQDPGLSYNEQFF. The CDR3 bases are TGTGCCAGCAGCCAAGATCCAGGACTTTCCTACAATGAGCAGTTCTTC.

This clonotype was observed at least ten times. The chain joins TRBV7-8 to TRBJ1-2; 9 bases line up with TRBD1. The V gene's germline CDR1 is SGHVS and CDR2 FQNEAQ. Germline trimming cut 5 bases from V and 2 bases from J; bases unmatched to any gene: 12. This CDR3 has 17 amino acids. DNA for the CDR3: TGTGCCAGCAGCCCAAGGACAGGGGATACCCTCAACTATGGCTACACCTTC. Translation gives CASSPRTGDTLNYGYTF.

This clonotype has ten or more counts. The V and J genes are TRBV6-1 and TRBJ1-1; D not resolved. With 1 base removed from V and 11 bases from J, the gap between germline ends came to 14 bases. This CDR3 has 13 amino acids. From germline, CDR1 is MNHNS and CDR2 SASEGT. This CDR3 reads CASSEDNTVGAFF. DNA for the CDR3: TGTGCCAGCAGTGAAGACAATACGGTGGGTGCTTTCTTT.

In this sample, this clonotype turned up many times. J is TRBJ1-5 and V is TRBV11-2; D is unresolved. Trimming removed 0 bases from V and 0 bases from J, with 15 bases in between. The germline gives CDR1 SGHAT, CDR2 FQNNGV. This CDR3 region has 18 residues. DNA of the CDR3: TGTGCCAGCAGCTTAGATGTTTTGGCAGTCTATAGCAATCAGCCCCAGCATTTT. Translation: CASSLDVLAVYSNQPQHF.

Many counts were recorded for this clonotype. The genes are TRBV3-1 and TRBJ2-5, with 10 bases fitting TRBD2. Germline lookup yields CDR1 LGHDT and CDR2 YNNKEL (reference sequence). This CDR3 is built from 19 residues. With 1 base clipped from V and 2 bases from J, the junction kept 13 bases outside the gene matches. The CDR3 bases are TGTGCCAGCAGCCAAGTAACAGAGCGGGGGGGGATGTGGCAAGAGACCCAGTACTTC. Amino acids: CASSQVTERGGMWQETQYF.

The chain carries TRBV7-3 and TRBJ2-2, with a tentative D call TRBD2 (6 bases). Trimming took 5 bases from V and 7 from J, leaving 17 bases between them. This CDR3 comprises 15 residues. Germline CDR1 and CDR2: SGHTA and FQGTGA. The CDR3 nucleotides read TGTGCCAGCAGCCCCTTTGCGTGGGGAGGCGGGGAGCTGTTTTTT. Amino acids: CASSPFAWGGGELFF.

In this sample, this clonotype turned up many times. The CDR3 nucleotides are TGTGCCAGCAGTCAAGAGACAGGTGTTGGTTCACCCCTCCACTTT. As protein: CASSQETGVGSPLHF. The V call is TRBV6-1, the J call TRBJ1-6; D possibly corresponds to TRBD1 (6 bases). Trimming stripped 5 bases from V and 9 bases from J, with 17 bases between. The germline V gene encodes CDR1 MNHNS and CDR2 SASEGT. The CDR3 sequence is 15 residues long.

The chain joins TRBV4-2 to TRBJ1-4; no clear D. This CDR3 has 15 amino acids. The V gene's germline CDR1 is LGHNA and CDR2 YNFKEQ. Trimming stripped 10 bases from V and 0 bases from J, with 15 bases between. CDR3: CATKGAHTTNEKLFF. The CDR3 region has the DNA TGTGCCACCAAAGGCGCGCATACAACTAATGAAAAACTGTTTTTT.

This clonotype has a count of ten or more. V is TRBV10-3 and J is TRBJ2-2, with TRBD2 identical over 7 bases. The CDR3 is made up of 15 amino acids. Germline V gives CDR1 ENHRY, CDR2 SYGVKD. Trimming cost V 11 bases and J 4 bases; bases outside gene matches: 13. CDR3 in amino acids: CAAKARETATGELFF. CDR3 DNA: TGTGCCGCCAAGGCGCGGGAGACGGCCACCGGGGAGCTGTTTTTT.

This clonotype was detected many times. This rearrangement joins TRBV20-1 to TRBJ1-5; 10 bases line up with TRBD1. Trimming at V came to 3 bases and at J to 5 bases, leaving 7 bases not matched to a gene. The CDR3 contains 15 residues. The germline CDR1 and CDR2 sequences are DFQATT and SNEGSKA (reference sequence). The CDR3 here is CSASTTGGSYQPQHF. The DNA for the CDR3 is TGCAGTGCTAGTACGACAGGGGGCTCCTATCAGCCCCAGCATTTT.

The J gene is TRBJ1-1, the V gene TRBV19; 10 bases match TRBD1. Germline CDR1 is LNHDA and CDR2 is SQIVND (reference sequence). J lost 4 bases, V lost 5 bases, and 7 bases had no gene match. This CDR3 contains 15 residues. CDR3 nucleotide sequence: TGTGCCAGTAGTCCCTGGACAGGGGGGTCCACTGAAGCTTTCTTT. This codes for CASSPWTGGSTEAFF.